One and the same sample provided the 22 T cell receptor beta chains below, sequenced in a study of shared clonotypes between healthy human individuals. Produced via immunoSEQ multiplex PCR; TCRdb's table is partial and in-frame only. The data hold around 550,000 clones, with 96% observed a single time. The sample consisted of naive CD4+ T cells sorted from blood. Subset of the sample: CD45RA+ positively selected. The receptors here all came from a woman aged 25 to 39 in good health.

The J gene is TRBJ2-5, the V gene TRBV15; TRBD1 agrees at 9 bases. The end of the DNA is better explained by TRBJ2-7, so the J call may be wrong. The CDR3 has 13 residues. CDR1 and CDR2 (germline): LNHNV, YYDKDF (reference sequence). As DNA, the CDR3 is TGTGCCACCGGACAGGGGTCCCACTACGAGCAGTACTTC. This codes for CATGQGSHYEQYF.

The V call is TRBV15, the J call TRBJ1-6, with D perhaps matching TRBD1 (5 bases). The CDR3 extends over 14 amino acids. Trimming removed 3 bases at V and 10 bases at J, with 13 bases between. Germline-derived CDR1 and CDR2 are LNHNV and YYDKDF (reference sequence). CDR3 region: CATSRKGLYSPLHF. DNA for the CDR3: TGTGCCACCAGCAGGAAGGGGTTATACTCACCCCTCCACTTT.

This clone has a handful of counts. CDR3 bases: TGCAGCGTTCTGCACCGGGAGACCCAGTACTTC. Residues: CSVLHRETQYF. This sequence joins TRBV29-1 and TRBJ2-5; D gene uncertain. This CDR3 region has 11 residues. Germline V CDR1 and CDR2: SQVTM, ANQGSEA. V was clipped by 5 bases and J by 5 bases, with 9 bases between them.

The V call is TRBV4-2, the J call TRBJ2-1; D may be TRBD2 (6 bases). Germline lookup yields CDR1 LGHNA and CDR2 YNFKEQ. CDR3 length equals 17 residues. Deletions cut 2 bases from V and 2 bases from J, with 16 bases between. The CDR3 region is CASSQRPGTLAYNEQFF. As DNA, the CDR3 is TGTGCCAGCAGCCAAAGACCCGGGACTTTAGCCTACAATGAGCAGTTCTTC.

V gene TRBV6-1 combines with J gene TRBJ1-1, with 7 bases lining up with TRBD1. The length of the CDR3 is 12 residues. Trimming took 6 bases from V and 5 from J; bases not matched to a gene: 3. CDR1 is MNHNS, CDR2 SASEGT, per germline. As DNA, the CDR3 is TGTGCCAGCAGATTACAGGGGACTGAAGCTTTCTTT. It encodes CASRLQGTEAFF.

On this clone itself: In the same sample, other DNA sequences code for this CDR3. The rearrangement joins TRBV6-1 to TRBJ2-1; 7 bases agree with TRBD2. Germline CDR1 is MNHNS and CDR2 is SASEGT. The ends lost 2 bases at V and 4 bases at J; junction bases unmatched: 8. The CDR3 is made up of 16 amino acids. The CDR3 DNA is TGTGCCAGCAGTGAATGGGCTAGCGGATCTTACAATGAGCAGTTCTTC. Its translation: CASSEWASGSYNEQFF.

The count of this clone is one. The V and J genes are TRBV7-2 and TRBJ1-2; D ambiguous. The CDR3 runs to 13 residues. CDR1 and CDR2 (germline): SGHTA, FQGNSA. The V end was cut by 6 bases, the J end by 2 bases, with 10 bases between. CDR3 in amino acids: CASSQPANYGYTF. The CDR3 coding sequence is TGTGCCAGCAGTCAGCCCGCAAACTATGGCTACACCTTC.

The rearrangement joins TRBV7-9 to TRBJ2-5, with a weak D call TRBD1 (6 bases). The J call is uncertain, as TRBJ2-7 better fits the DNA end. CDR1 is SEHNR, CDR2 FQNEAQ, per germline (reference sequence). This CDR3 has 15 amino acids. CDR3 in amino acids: CALHPNREKAYEQYF. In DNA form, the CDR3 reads TGTGCCCTCCACCCCAACAGGGAAAAAGCCTACGAGCAGTACTTC.

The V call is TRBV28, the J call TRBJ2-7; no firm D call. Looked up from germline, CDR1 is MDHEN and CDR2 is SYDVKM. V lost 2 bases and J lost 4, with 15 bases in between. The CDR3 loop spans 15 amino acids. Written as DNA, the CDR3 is TGTGCCAGCAGTTTAAGAAAGTTATCCCGTTACGAGCAGTACTTC. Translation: CASSLRKLSRYEQYF.

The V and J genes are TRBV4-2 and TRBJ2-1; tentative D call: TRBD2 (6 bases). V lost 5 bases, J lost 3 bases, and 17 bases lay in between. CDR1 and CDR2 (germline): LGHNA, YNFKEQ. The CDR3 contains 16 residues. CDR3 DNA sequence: TGTGCCAGCAGCTCCTCGGTAGCGGTAATCTACAATGAGCAGTTCTTC. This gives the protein CASSSSVAVIYNEQFF.

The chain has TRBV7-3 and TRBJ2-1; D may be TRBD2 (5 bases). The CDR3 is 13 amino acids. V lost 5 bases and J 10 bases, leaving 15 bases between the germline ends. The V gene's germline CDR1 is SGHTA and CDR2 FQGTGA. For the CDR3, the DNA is TGTGCCAGCAGCCCAGGAGGCCCCCGGGAGCAGTTCTTC. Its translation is CASSPGGPREQFF.

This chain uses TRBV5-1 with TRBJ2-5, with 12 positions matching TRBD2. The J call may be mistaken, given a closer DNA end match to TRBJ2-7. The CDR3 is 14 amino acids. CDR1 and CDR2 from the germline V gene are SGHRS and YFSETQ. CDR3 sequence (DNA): TGCGCCAGCAGCTTGACTAGCGGGAGGTACGAGCAGTACTTC. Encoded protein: CASSLTSGRYEQYF.

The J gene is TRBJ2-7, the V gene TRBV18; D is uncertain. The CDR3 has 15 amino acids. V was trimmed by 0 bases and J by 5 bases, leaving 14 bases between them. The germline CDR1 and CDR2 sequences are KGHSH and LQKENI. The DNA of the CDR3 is TGTGCCAGCTCACCACCTGGAGACCTTAACCACGAGCAGTACTTC. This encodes CASSPPGDLNHEQYF.

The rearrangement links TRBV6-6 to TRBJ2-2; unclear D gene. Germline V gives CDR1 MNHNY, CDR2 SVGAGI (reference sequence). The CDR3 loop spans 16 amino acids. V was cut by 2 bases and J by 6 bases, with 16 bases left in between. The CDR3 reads CASSYAALYISGELFF. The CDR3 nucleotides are TGTGCCAGCAGTTACGCGGCTCTATATATCTCCGGGGAGCTGTTTTTT.

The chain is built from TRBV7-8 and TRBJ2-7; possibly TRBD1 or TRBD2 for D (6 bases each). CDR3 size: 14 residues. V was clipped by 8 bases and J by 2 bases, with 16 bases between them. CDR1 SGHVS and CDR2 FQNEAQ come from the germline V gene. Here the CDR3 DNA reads TGTGCCAGCGCTAAACGCGGGACACCCTACGAGCAGTACTTC. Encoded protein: CASAKRGTPYEQYF.

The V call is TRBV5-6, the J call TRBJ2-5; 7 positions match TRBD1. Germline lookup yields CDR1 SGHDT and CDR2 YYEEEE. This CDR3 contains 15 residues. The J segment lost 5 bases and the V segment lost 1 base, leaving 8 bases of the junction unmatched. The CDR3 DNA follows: TGTGCCAGCAGCTTGAACACAGGGGTCAGGGAGACCCAGTACTTC. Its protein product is CASSLNTGVRETQYF.

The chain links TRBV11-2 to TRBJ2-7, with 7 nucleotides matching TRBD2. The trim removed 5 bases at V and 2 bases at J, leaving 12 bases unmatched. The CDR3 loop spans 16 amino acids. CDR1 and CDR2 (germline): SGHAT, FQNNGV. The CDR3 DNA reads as TGTGCCAGCAGCCTACTCGGAGGGAGCGGGACCTACGAGCAGTACTTC. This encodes CASSLLGGSGTYEQYF. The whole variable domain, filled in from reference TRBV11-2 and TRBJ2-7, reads EAGVAQSPRYKIIEKRQSVAFWCNPISGHATLYWYQQILGQGPKLLIQFQNNGVVDDSQLPKDRFSAERLKGVDSTLKIQPAKLEDSAVYLCASSLLGGSGTYEQYFGPGTRLTVT.

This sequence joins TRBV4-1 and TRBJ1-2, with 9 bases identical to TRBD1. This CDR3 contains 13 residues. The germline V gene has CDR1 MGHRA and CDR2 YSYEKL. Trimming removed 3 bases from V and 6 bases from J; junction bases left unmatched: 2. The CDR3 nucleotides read TGCGCCAGCAGCCACACAGGGGGCGATGGCTACACCTTC. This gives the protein CASSHTGGDGYTF.

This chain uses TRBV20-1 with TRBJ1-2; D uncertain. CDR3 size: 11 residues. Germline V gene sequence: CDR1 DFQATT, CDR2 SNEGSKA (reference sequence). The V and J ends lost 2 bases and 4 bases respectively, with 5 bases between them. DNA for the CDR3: TGCAGTGCTAGAAAGACCTATGGCTACACCTTC. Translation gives CSARKTYGYTF.

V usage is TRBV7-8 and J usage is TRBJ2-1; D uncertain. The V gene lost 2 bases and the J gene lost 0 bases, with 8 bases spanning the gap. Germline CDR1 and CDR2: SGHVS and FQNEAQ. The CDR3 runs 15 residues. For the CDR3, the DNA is TGTGCCAGCAGCTTAATTCTGGGCTCCTACAATGAGCAGTTCTTC. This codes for CASSLILGSYNEQFF.

CDR3 sequence: CASSHPQGGAGELFF. The DNA for the CDR3 is TGCGCCAGCAGCCATCCCCAGGGGGGGGCCGGGGAGCTGTTTTTT. This sequence joins TRBV4-1 and TRBJ2-2; D tentatively fits TRBD1 or TRBD2 (7 bases each). Between the trimmed V and J ends, which lost 3 bases and 6 bases, there was a span of 14 bases. Germline V gene sequence: CDR1 MGHRA, CDR2 YSYEKL. The CDR3 has 15 amino acids.

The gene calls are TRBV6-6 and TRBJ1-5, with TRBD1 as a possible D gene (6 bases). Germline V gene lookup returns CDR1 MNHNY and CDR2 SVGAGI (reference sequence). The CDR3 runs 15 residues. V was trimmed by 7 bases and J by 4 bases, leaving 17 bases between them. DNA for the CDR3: TGTGCCAGCAAAAAAGGGGGGCCACTAAATCAGCCCCAGCATTTT. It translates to CASKKGGPLNQPQHF.